This is a list of T cell receptor beta chains from one sample in a study of cytomegalovirus exposure and HLA in healthy donors. The repertoire was sequenced with immunoSEQ multiplex PCR; TCRdb's copy has only in-frame clones and lacks some. This table has around 180,000 clones, roughly four fifths appearing once. Sequenced material: PBMCs. These receptors came from a man younger than 35 in good health and CMV-seronegative. CDR3s include the opening cysteine and the closing phenylalanine or tryptophan. The D gene is left open where the match is weak.

v_call,j_call,d_call,cdr3_aa,cdr3_nt
TRBV6-1,TRBJ1-1,.,CASSVDILNTEAFF,TGTGCCAGCAGTGTTGACATCCTGAACACTGAAGCTTTCTTT
TRBV27,TRBJ2-7,TRBD1,CASSPTGGPGEQYF,TGTGCCAGCAGCCCCACAGGGGGCCCGGGGGAGCAGTACTTC
TRBV4-1,TRBJ1-5,TRBD1,CASSQNPGQGFGQPQHF,TGCGCCAGCAGCCAGAACCCGGGACAGGGGTTTGGGCAGCCCCAGCATTTT
TRBV5-4,TRBJ2-3,TRBD1,CASSRDRVNGESQYF,TGTGCCAGCAGCAGAGACAGGGTAAACGGCGAATCGCAGTATTTT
TRBV14,TRBJ2-7,TRBD2,CASSQLSSGFSYEQYF,TGTGCCAGCAGCCAACTCTCTAGCGGGTTCTCCTACGAGCAGTACTTC
TRBV19,TRBJ1-1,.,CASSMIRAGFPEAFF,TGTGCCAGTAGTATGATCCGGGCAGGGTTTCCTGAAGCTTTCTTT
TRBV2,TRBJ1-6,TRBD1,CASRTGLRSPLHF,TGTGCCAGCAGGACAGGGCTTCGGTCACCCCTCCACTTT
TRBV11-3,TRBJ2-1,TRBD1,CASSPGQGTYNEQFF,TGTGCCAGCAGCCCAGGACAGGGAACTTACAATGAGCAGTTCTTC
TRBV7-2,TRBJ2-5,.,CASSFGPQETQYF,TGTGCCAGCAGCTTTGGGCCTCAAGAGACCCAGTACTTC
TRBV19,TRBJ1-2,.,CASNPGTLYGYTF,TGTGCCAGTAACCCCGGGACTCTCTATGGCTACACCTTC
TRBV4-3,TRBJ2-1,.,CASSQDSTGRSWEQFF,TGCGCCAGCAGCCAAGATTCGACAGGGAGGTCATGGGAGCAGTTCTTC
TRBV18,TRBJ2-3,TRBD2,CASSPYSGGAADTQYF,TGTGCCAGCTCACCCTATAGCGGGGGGGCCGCAGATACGCAGTATTTT
TRBV18,TRBJ2-3,.,CASSPRYRTDTQYF,TGTGCCAGCTCACCGCGATATCGGACAGATACGCAGTATTTT
TRBV7-9,TRBJ2-6,TRBD1,CSSVTYRGLFISGANVLTF,TGTTCCAGCGTCACTTACAGGGGCCTTTTCATCTCTGGGGCCAACGTCCTGACTTTC
TRBV6-5,TRBJ2-2,.,CASSYGSPINTGELFF,TGTGCCAGCAGTTACGGCTCCCCCATTAACACCGGGGAGCTGTTTTTT
TRBV28,TRBJ2-1,TRBD1,CASSLRTGNYNEQFF,TGTGCCAGCAGTTTACGGACAGGGAACTACAATGAGCAGTTCTTC
TRBV2,TRBJ1-2,.,CASSEAQVYGYTF,TGTGCCAGCAGTGAAGCACAGGTCTATGGCTACACCTTC
TRBV19,TRBJ2-7,TRBD1,CASRYSTGPYEQYF,TGTGCCAGTCGTTACTCGACAGGGCCCTACGAGCAGTACTTC
TRBV13,TRBJ1-6,.,CASSADRSVLSPLHF,TGTGCCAGCAGCGCCGACAGGTCCGTCCTTTCACCCCTCCACTTT
TRBV7-2,TRBJ2-5,TRBD2,CASSLGVASGGYQETQYF,TGTGCCAGCAGCTTAGGGGTCGCTAGCGGGGGGTACCAAGAGACCCAGTACTTC
TRBV4-3,TRBJ1-5,.,CASSREYSNQPQHF,TGCGCCAGCAGCCGAGAATATAGCAATCAGCCCCAGCATTTT
TRBV7-6,TRBJ2-3,TRBD1,CASSVEQGGTDTQYF,TGTGCCAGCAGCGTGGAACAGGGGGGCACAGATACGCAGTATTTT
TRBV4-2,TRBJ2-1,TRBD1,CASSQGSGTGGYNEQFF,TGTGCCAGCAGCCAAGGCTCCGGGACAGGGGGTTACAATGAGCAGTTCTTC
TRBV11-2,TRBJ2-6,TRBD2,CASSFWTRIPGANVLTF,TGTGCCAGCAGCTTTTGGACTAGGATCCCTGGGGCCAACGTCCTGACTTTC
TRBV2,TRBJ2-6,.,CASKTGEVRVLTF,TGTGCCAGCAAAACAGGGGAGGTTAGGGTCCTGACTTTC
TRBV4-3,TRBJ2-7,.,CASSQWQNYEQYF,TGCGCCAGCAGCCAATGGCAGAACTACGAGCAGTACTTC